This T cell receptor beta chain derives from a study of OX40 agonist ivuxolimab in advanced cancers. Whole-study findings and limits: Clones of CD4+ and CD8+ blood T cells grew by week 6 at doses of 0.1 to 3.0 mg/kg.

Of note for this clone: Its target is not known.

TCRdb's table, derived via immunoSEQ multiplex PCR, lists solely in-frame clones and lacks some. The sample has about 47,000 clones, 70% to 90% seen once; the top ten hold 13% to 15%. The CDR3 sequence is 15 residues long. Looked up from germline, CDR1 is MNHEY and CDR2 is SMNVEV (reference sequence). Trimming left V 8 bases short and J 6 bases short, with 22 bases between. This sequence originates from an adult with an advanced solid tumor such as melanoma, head and neck, liver or kidney cancer. This specimen consisted of CD4+ or CD8+ T cells sorted from blood, obtained in a trial of the OX40 agonist ivuxolimab. The rearrangement joins TRBV27 to TRBJ1-1; D is perhaps TRBD1 (6 bases). CDR3 residues: CASWGITGLRAEAFF. The CDR3 DNA reads TGTGCCAGCTGGGGAATCACAGGGCTGAGGGCTGAAGCTTTCTTT.